These 17 T cell receptor beta chains were all obtained from the same sample, sequenced in a study of neurological immune-mediated disorders. TCRdb called the 5' RACE reads again in MiXCR, with one record for every CDR3 protein. The table includes roughly 30,000 distinct CDR3 sequences, around 6% detected once. Sequencing used CD4+ T cells from blood. These receptors came from a woman between 50 and 59 years old in good health.

This clonotype has a count of ten or more. The rearrangement joins TRBV12-3 or TRBV12-4 to TRBJ2-1, with D possibly TRBD2 on 6 matching bases. CDR3 length equals 14 residues. The V and J ends lost 3 bases and 9 bases respectively, with 15 bases between them. The CDR3 is CASSFGTDWGEQFF. The CDR3, as DNA: TGTGCCAGCAGTTTCGGGACTGATTGGGGTGAGCAGTTCTTC.

This clonotype was detected many times. This chain joins TRBV6-6 and TRBJ1-6; D is perhaps TRBD1 (6 bases). Germline CDR1 and CDR2: MNHNY and SVGAGI (reference sequence). The CDR3 spans 14 residues. V was pared by 5 bases and J by 4 bases, with 9 bases between. The CDR3 region has the DNA TGTGCCAGCAGTGGACAGAAATATAATTCACCCCTCCACTTT. This gives the protein CASSGQKYNSPLHF.

At least ten counts were recorded for this clonotype. The chain combines TRBV21-1 with TRBJ1-6. TRBV21-1 is listed as a pseudogene. The CDR3 is made up of 12 amino acids. CDR3 coding DNA: TGTGCCAGCGAACACAAAAAATCACCCCTCCACTTT. Amino acid sequence: CASEHKKSPLHF.

This clonotype was seen at least ten times. V usage is TRBV27 and J usage is TRBJ1-4; D unclear. The CDR3 has 13 residues. Trimming removed 2 bases from V and 8 bases from J, with 9 bases in between. Germline V gives CDR1 MNHEY, CDR2 SMNVEV (reference sequence). CDR3 sequence (DNA): TGTGCCAGCAGTTTAAGGTCCGGGGAAAAACTGTTTTTT. This translates into CASSLRSGEKLFF.

In this sample, this clonotype turned up many times. The chain joins TRBV4-1 to TRBJ2-2; possible D gene TRBD1, 6 bases. V was cut by 0 bases and J by 0 bases, with 11 bases left in between. Germline V gives CDR1 MGHRA, CDR2 YSYEKL. CDR3 size: 17 residues. The CDR3 DNA reads as TGCGCCAGCAGCCAAGATGGGGCAGGGGCGAACACCGGGGAGCTGTTTTTT. Translation: CASSQDGAGANTGELFF.

This clonotype showed up many times. The V call is TRBV18, the J call TRBJ2-2; D perhaps matches TRBD1 (6 bases). The CDR3 length is 15 residues. The germline V gene has CDR1 KGHSH and CDR2 LQKENI. Trimming removed 8 bases from V and 0 bases from J, with 13 bases in between. The CDR3 coding sequence is TGTGCCAGCCCAACCGGGACACCGAACACCGGGGAGCTGTTTTTT. Amino acids: CASPTGTPNTGELFF.

This clonotype was found many times. This chain connects TRBV7-9 to TRBJ1-2, with D uncertain. Trimming left V 4 bases short and J 4 bases short, with 10 bases between. This CDR3 contains 13 residues. The germline gives CDR1 SEHNR, CDR2 FQNEAQ (reference sequence). Here the CDR3 reads CASSSGLAYGYTF. CDR3 nucleotide sequence: TGTGCCAGCAGCTCCGGACTGGCCTATGGCTACACCTTC.

At least ten counts were recorded for this clonotype. This rearrangement joins TRBV29-1 to TRBJ1-4, with a tentative D call TRBD1 (5 bases). The CDR3 extends over 11 amino acids. Germline values: CDR1 SQVTM, CDR2 ANQGSEA. The V end was cut by 4 bases, the J end by 8 bases, with 8 bases between. The CDR3 reads CSVGREEKLFF. The CDR3 nucleotides are TGCAGCGTTGGCAGGGAGGAAAAACTGTTTTTT.

This clonotype was found many times. CDR3 in DNA: TGTGCCAGCAGTTACGCAAAGACAGGTCGTGGTGGCTACACCTTC. Its translation is CASSYAKTGRGGYTF. The rearrangement links TRBV6-5 to TRBJ1-2; D perhaps matches TRBD1 (6 bases). Germline assignment: CDR1 MNHEY and CDR2 SVGAGI. The CDR3 runs to 15 residues. Trimming left V 2 bases short and J 7 bases short, with 17 bases between.

Regarding this clonotype: It is unclear where the CDR3 begins or ends on the DNA, so no DNA is shown, and the CDR3 is as TCRdb lists it. V and J are TRBV11-2 and TRBJ1-5; the table names TRBD1, a call not compared with the DNA. CDR1 is SGHAT, CDR2 FQNNGV, per germline. The CDR3 is 21 residues long, ends included. The CDR3 sequence: CASSFYICSARAGVKDQPQHF.

In this sample, this clonotype turned up a few times. V and J are TRBV7-2 and TRBJ1-5; TRBD1 is a possible D gene (6 bases). CDR1 and CDR2 (germline): SGHTA, FQGNSA. There are 13 residues in the CDR3. With 2 bases removed from V and 10 bases from J, the gap between germline ends came to 12 bases. CDR3 bases: TGTGCCAGCAGCTTATCTGGACAGACCCCCCAGCATTTT. Translated, it gives CASSLSGQTPQHF.

At least ten counts were recorded for this clonotype. V is TRBV5-6 and J is TRBJ1-1; no firm D call. Between the trimmed V and J ends, which lost 4 bases and 10 bases, there was a span of 11 bases. The CDR3 is 11 amino acids. Germline V CDR1 and CDR2: SGHDT, YYEEEE. The CDR3 bases are TGTGCCAGCAGCACGGGGTTCGGAGCTTTCTTT. It codes for CASSTGFGAFF.

This clonotype was found many times. The chain carries TRBV5-1 and TRBJ1-1; D possibly corresponds to TRBD1 (5 bases). The CDR3 contains 14 residues. The germline V gene encodes CDR1 SGHRS and CDR2 YFSETQ. V dropped 6 bases and J dropped 3 bases, with 15 bases sitting between them. The CDR3 reads CASNQGLSDTEAFF. CDR3 nucleotides: TGCGCCAGCAATCAGGGCCTATCTGACACTGAAGCTTTCTTT.

This clonotype showed up many times. V is TRBV29-1 and J is TRBJ1-1, with unresolved D. The CDR3 runs 14 residues. Per the germline V gene, CDR1 is SQVTM and CDR2 is ANQGSEA. Trimming cost V 7 bases and J 0 bases, with 15 bases left between them. The CDR3 loop reads CSAINRGMNTEAFF. In DNA form, the CDR3 reads TGCAGCGCCATCAACCGGGGAATGAACACTGAAGCTTTCTTT.

This clonotype was seen at least ten times. The gene calls are TRBV14 and TRBJ1-2; D not resolved. V was trimmed by 1 base and J by 8 bases, leaving 14 bases between them. This CDR3 contains 14 residues. The germline CDR1 and CDR2 sequences are SGHDN and FVKESK. The CDR3 reads CASSQAGVPYGYTF. In DNA, the CDR3 is TGTGCCAGCAGCCAAGCCGGGGTCCCCTACGGCTACACCTTC.

This clonotype was observed at least ten times. The rearrangement links TRBV5-1 to TRBJ2-7; D might be TRBD1 (6 bases). Trimming removed 4 bases from V and 1 base from J, with 12 bases in between. The CDR3 is 14 amino acids. Germline V CDR1 and CDR2: SGHRS, YFSETQ. The chain's CDR3 is CASSRDKRSYEQYF. In DNA, the CDR3 is TGCGCCAGCAGCCGGGACAAACGTTCCTACGAGCAGTACTTC.

This clonotype was counted many times. V and J are TRBV4-3 and TRBJ2-3; TRBD1 matches at 8 bases. The V gene's germline CDR1 is LGHNA and CDR2 YSLEER. The CDR3 runs to 16 residues. V shed 1 base and J 0 bases; nucleotides not matched to a gene: 3. In DNA form, the CDR3 reads TGCGCCAGCAGCCAAGCCCGACAGGGGAGCACAGATACGCAGTATTTT. It yields the protein CASSQARQGSTDTQYF.